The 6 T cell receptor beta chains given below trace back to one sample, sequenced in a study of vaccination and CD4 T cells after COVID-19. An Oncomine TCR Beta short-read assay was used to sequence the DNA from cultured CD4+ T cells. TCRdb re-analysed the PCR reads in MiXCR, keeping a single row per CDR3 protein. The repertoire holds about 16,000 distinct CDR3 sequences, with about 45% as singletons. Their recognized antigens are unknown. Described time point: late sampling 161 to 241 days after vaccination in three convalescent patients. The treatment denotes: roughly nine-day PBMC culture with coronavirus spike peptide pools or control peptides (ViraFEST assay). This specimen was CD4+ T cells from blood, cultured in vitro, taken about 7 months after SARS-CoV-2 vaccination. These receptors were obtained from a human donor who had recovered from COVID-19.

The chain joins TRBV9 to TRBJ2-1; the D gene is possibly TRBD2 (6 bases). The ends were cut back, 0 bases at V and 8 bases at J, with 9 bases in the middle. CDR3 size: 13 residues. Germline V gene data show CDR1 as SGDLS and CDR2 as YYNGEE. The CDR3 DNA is TGTGCCAGCAGCGTAGGTCCGGGAGATGAGCAGTTCTTC. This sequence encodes CASSVGPGDEQFF. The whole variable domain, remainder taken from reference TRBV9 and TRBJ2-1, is DSGVTQTPKHLITATGQRVTLRCSPRSGDLSVYWYQQSLDQGLQFLIQYYNGEERAKGNILERFSAQQFPDLHSELNLSSLELGDSALYFCASSVGPGDEQFFGPGTRLTVL.

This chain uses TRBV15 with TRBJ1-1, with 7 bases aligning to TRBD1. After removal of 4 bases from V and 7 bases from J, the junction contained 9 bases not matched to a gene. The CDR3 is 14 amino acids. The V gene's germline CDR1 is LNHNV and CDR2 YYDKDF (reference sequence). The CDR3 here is CATSIGQQGVEAFF. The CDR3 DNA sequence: TGTGCCACCAGCATCGGACAGCAGGGGGTTGAAGCTTTCTTT.

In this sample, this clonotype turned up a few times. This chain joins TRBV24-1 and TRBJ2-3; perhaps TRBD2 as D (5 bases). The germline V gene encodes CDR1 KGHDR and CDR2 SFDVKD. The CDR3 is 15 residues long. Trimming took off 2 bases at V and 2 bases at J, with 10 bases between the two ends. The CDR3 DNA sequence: TGTGCCACCAGTGATTCGGGGTTATCCACAGATACGCAGTATTTT. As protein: CATSDSGLSTDTQYF.

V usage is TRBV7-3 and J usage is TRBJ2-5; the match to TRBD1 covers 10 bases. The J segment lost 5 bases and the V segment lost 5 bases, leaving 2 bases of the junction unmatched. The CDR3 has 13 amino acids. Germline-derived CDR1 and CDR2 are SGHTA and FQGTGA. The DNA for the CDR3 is TGTGCCAGCAGCATGGGACAGGGGGAGACCCAGTACTTC. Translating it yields CASSMGQGETQYF.

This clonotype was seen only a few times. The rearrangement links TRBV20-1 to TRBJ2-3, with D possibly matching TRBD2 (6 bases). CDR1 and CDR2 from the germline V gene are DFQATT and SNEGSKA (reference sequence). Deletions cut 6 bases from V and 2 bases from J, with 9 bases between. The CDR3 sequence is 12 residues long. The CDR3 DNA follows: TGCAGTGCCTGGGGGGACACAGATACGCAGTATTTT. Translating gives CSAWGDTDTQYF.

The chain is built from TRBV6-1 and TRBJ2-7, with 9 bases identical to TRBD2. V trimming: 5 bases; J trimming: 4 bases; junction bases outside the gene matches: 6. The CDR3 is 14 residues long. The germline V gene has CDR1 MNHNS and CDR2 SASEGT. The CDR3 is CASSIAGANYEQYF. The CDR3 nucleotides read TGTGCCAGCAGTATAGCGGGAGCGAATTACGAGCAGTACTTC.